The 32 T cell receptor beta chains listed next were all sequenced from one sample in a study of blood T cell repertoires in COVID-19. Assay: immunoSEQ multiplex PCR; the TCRdb copy retains only in-frame clones and omits some. The sample holds just over 65,000 clones, 80% to 90% seen once. Sequenced material: peripheral blood. The source of these receptors is a young man with acute or convalescent COVID-19.

V and J are TRBV30 and TRBJ2-2; D may be TRBD2 (5 bases). This CDR3 has 14 amino acids. The germline V gene encodes CDR1 GTSNPN and CDR2 SVGIG (reference sequence). Trimming shortened V by 6 bases and J by 6 bases, and 17 bases separated the two germline ends. CDR3 in amino acids: CACRSATVAGELFF. The CDR3 DNA reads as TGTGCCTGTCGTAGCGCGACGGTAGCCGGGGAGCTGTTTTTT.

The chain carries TRBV19 and TRBJ2-2, with a tentative D call TRBD2 (7 bases). V lost 5 bases to trimming and J lost 5 bases, with 21 bases between them. CDR3 length equals 17 residues. Germline values: CDR1 LNHDA, CDR2 SQIVND (reference sequence). The CDR3, as DNA: TGTGCCAGTAGTCCCCGGGGAGGGGGGCTGTGGACCGGGGAGCTGTTTTTT. Translated: CASSPRGGGLWTGELFF.

In this sample, this clone turned up a few times. The chain has TRBV28 and TRBJ2-1; D is possibly TRBD2 (6 bases). The V gene lost 1 base and the J gene lost 2 bases, with 9 bases spanning the gap. The CDR3 has 15 amino acids. Germline CDR1 is MDHEN and CDR2 is SYDVKM. The CDR3 region has the DNA TGTGCCAGCAGTTTATTCGGGACTGCCTACAATGAGCAGTTCTTC. Residues: CASSLFGTAYNEQFF.

Here the CDR3 reads CASSKLAGRGNEQFF. The CDR3 DNA reads as TGCGCCAGCAGCAAACTAGCGGGGAGGGGCAATGAGCAGTTCTTC. The genes are TRBV5-1 and TRBJ2-1; TRBD2 agrees at 10 bases. CDR1 SGHRS and CDR2 YFSETQ come from the germline V gene. This CDR3 spans 15 amino acids. V shed 4 bases and J 6 bases; nucleotides not matched to a gene: 7.

V gene TRBV28 combines with J gene TRBJ1-3, with no clear D. Per germline, CDR1 MDHEN and CDR2 SYDVKM. The V gene lost 2 bases and the J gene lost 0 bases, with 11 bases spanning the gap. This CDR3 is built from 16 residues. As DNA, the CDR3 is TGTGCCAGCAGTTTAGCCGACTTGAGCTCTGGAAACACCATATATTTT. It translates to CASSLADLSSGNTIYF.

This chain joins TRBV28 and TRBJ1-1, with D uncertain. The CDR3 covers 14 residues. Per the germline V gene, CDR1 is MDHEN and CDR2 is SYDVKM. Trimming shortened V by 4 bases and J by 4 bases, and 13 bases separated the two germline ends. The CDR3 DNA follows: TGTGCCAGCAGTTCCCTACACGAGGGCACTGAAGCTTTCTTT. Translation: CASSSLHEGTEAFF. Complete variable domain (other parts from reference TRBV28 and TRBJ1-1): DVKVTQSSRYLVKRTGEKVFLECVQDMDHENMFWYRQDPGLGLRLIYFSYDVKMKEKGDIPEGYSVSREKKERFSLILESASTNQTSMYLCASSSLHEGTEAFFGQGTRLTVV.

This chain connects TRBV7-8 to TRBJ2-1; 12 bases are a match to TRBD2. The CDR3 sequence is 20 residues long. The V and J ends lost 1 base and 2 bases, in that order; junction bases with no gene match: 12. Germline V lookup: CDR1 SGHVS, CDR2 FQNEAQ. The CDR3 DNA reads TGTGCCAGCAGCTTAGGCTGGGCTAGCGGGAGGGCCAAGCCCTACAATGAGCAGTTCTTC. The encoded protein is CASSLGWASGRAKPYNEQFF.

The gene calls are TRBV6-4 and TRBJ1-3, with no clear D. The germline V and J ends were trimmed by 6 bases and 0 bases, with 12 bases remaining between them. The CDR3 covers 15 residues. Germline V gene data show CDR1 as MRHNA and CDR2 as SNTAGT. The CDR3 loop is CASRLLLCSGNTIYF. CDR3 sequence (DNA): TGTGCCAGCAGGTTATTGCTATGCTCTGGAAACACCATATATTTT.

CDR3: CASSPGDRGANTGELFF. Here the CDR3 DNA reads TGCGCCAGCAGCCCGGGGGACAGGGGTGCGAACACCGGGGAGCTGTTTTTT. The J gene is TRBJ2-2, the V gene TRBV5-1; the match to TRBD1 covers 10 bases. Germline-derived CDR1 and CDR2 are SGHRS and YFSETQ. The CDR3 totals 17 residues. V lost 4 bases, J lost 0 bases, and 6 bases stayed unmatched.

This chain joins TRBV5-1 and TRBJ2-4; 7 nucleotides agree with TRBD1. Germline V CDR1 and CDR2: SGHRS, YFSETQ. The CDR3 length is 13 residues. V lost 4 bases to trimming and J lost 5 bases; unmatched junction nucleotides: 3. CDR3 coding DNA: TGCGCCAGCAGCCTCGGGACAGAAAACATTCAGTACTTC. Protein sequence: CASSLGTENIQYF.

This clone was seen only a few times. The gene calls are TRBV18 and TRBJ2-3; no definite D call. Trimming removed 0 bases from V and 5 bases from J, with 9 bases in between. The CDR3 covers 14 residues. Germline values: CDR1 KGHSH, CDR2 LQKENI. The CDR3 nucleotides read TGTGCCAGCTCACCACCAGACACCCGAGATACGCAGTATTTT. The encoded protein is CASSPPDTRDTQYF. Looking up the rest from reference TRBV18 and TRBJ2-3 gives the full variable domain: NAGVMQNPRHLVRRRGQEARLRCSPMKGHSHVYWYRQLPEEGLKFMVYLQKENIIDESGMPKERFSAEFPKEGPSILRIQQVVRGDSAAYFCASSPPDTRDTQYFGPGTRLTVL.

This clone came up once. The chain joins TRBV24-1 to TRBJ1-2, with no clear D. In germline, CDR1 is KGHDR, CDR2 SFDVKD. There are 14 residues in the CDR3. V lost 10 bases and J lost 4, with 18 bases in between. CDR3 in amino acids: CATGGKDYSYGYTF. DNA for the CDR3: TGTGCCACGGGAGGAAAGGATTATAGCTATGGCTACACCTTC.

The CDR3 spells CASRESGGNYEQYF. CDR3 DNA: TGTGCCAGCAGGGAAAGCGGGGGAAATTACGAGCAGTACTTC. The chain has TRBV28 and TRBJ2-7; 8 bases are shared with TRBD2. This CDR3 comprises 14 residues. Per germline, CDR1 MDHEN and CDR2 SYDVKM. V lost 6 bases to trimming and J lost 4 bases; unmatched junction nucleotides: 8. Variable domain in full (rest from reference TRBV28 and TRBJ2-7): DVKVTQSSRYLVKRTGEKVFLECVQDMDHENMFWYRQDPGLGLRLIYFSYDVKMKEKGDIPEGYSVSREKKERFSLILESASTNQTSMYLCASRESGGNYEQYFGPGTRLTVT.

The chain combines TRBV28 with TRBJ1-5; TRBD1 matches at 12 bases. CDR3 size: 16 residues. Germline CDR1 reads MDHEN; CDR2 reads SYDVKM. The J segment lost 3 bases and the V segment lost 8 bases, leaving 8 bases of the junction unmatched. As DNA, the CDR3 is TGTGCCAGCCGCGACCGGGACAGGGGGCCCAATCAGCCCCAGCATTTT. As protein: CASRDRDRGPNQPQHF.

The chain couples TRBV30 to TRBJ2-7; no definite D call. Looked up from germline, CDR1 is GTSNPN and CDR2 is SVGIG (reference sequence). V was shortened by 0 bases and J by 7 bases, with 7 bases between the two germline ends. This CDR3 is 11 amino acids long. CDR3 protein: CAWSVRREQYF. The CDR3 nucleotides are TGTGCCTGGAGTGTAAGGCGGGAGCAGTACTTC. Filled out from reference TRBV30 and TRBJ2-7, the complete variable domain reads SQTIHQWPATLVQPVGSPLSLECTVEGTSNPNLYWYRQAAGRGLQLLFYSVGIGQISSEVPQNLSASRPQDRQFILSSKKLLLSDSGFYLCAWSVRREQYFGPGTRLTVT.

J is TRBJ1-4 and V is TRBV27; D gene unclear. V lost 3 bases to trimming and J lost 8 bases, with 10 bases between them. CDR1 and CDR2 (germline): MNHEY, SMNVEV (reference sequence). This CDR3 is 13 amino acids long. The CDR3 protein is CASSLRVGEKLFF. CDR3 in DNA: TGTGCCAGCAGTTTGCGGGTCGGAGAAAAACTGTTTTTT.

The CDR3 protein is CASNTFGAPSVAFF. The CDR3 coding sequence is TGTGCCAGCAACACATTTGGGGCCCCGTCAGTTGCTTTCTTT. The chain combines TRBV28 with TRBJ1-1, with D possibly matching TRBD1 (5 bases). The CDR3 is made up of 14 amino acids. V was pared by 7 bases and J by 11 bases, with 23 bases between. Per the germline V gene, CDR1 is MDHEN and CDR2 is SYDVKM.

This chain links TRBV5-4 with TRBJ1-5; TRBD1 aligns across 7 bases. V lost 4 bases, J lost 3 bases, and 7 bases stayed unmatched. This CDR3 contains 15 residues. The germline CDR1 and CDR2 sequences are SGHNT and YYREEE (reference sequence). For the CDR3, the DNA is TGTGCCAGCAGCCAGGGGGGACAGAACAATCAGCCCCAGCATTTT. Residues: CASSQGGQNNQPQHF.

The chain has TRBV19 and TRBJ2-7, with 8 bases that match TRBD2. Germline CDR1 is LNHDA and CDR2 is SQIVND (reference sequence). CDR3 length: 14 amino acids. J gave up 3 bases and V 3 bases, and 4 bases lay outside the gene matches. The CDR3 loop reads CASSIAGGNYEQYF. In DNA form, the CDR3 reads TGTGCCAGTAGTATTGCGGGAGGAAACTACGAGCAGTACTTC.

This clone is medium-sized (0.01 to 0.1%) by share. The gene calls are TRBV4-3 and TRBJ1-1; D is undetermined. This CDR3 spans 16 amino acids. Trimming stripped 1 base from V and 4 bases from J, with 16 bases between. CDR1 is LGHNA and CDR2 is YSLEER in the germline V gene. For the CDR3, the DNA is TGCGCCAGCAGCCAAGCGGCAACCCTTCGGAGCACTGAAGCTTTCTTT. Residues: CASSQAATLRSTEAFF.

The chain carries TRBV9 and TRBJ1-6; D perhaps matches TRBD1 (5 bases). V lost 3 bases and J lost 2, with 12 bases in between. CDR1 SGDLS and CDR2 YYNGEE come from the germline V gene. CDR3 length: 16 residues. CDR3 nucleotide sequence: TGTGCCAGCAGCGCGCGGGGGGGAGCCTATAATTCACCCCTCCACTTT. It yields the protein CASSARGGAYNSPLHF.

This chain uses TRBV28 with TRBJ1-6; 7 bases are a match to TRBD1. The CDR3 length is 14 residues. After removal of 6 bases from V and 9 bases from J, the junction contained 8 bases not matched to a gene. CDR1 and CDR2 from the germline V gene are MDHEN and SYDVKM. CDR3 sequence: CASSPDREASPLHF. The DNA of the CDR3 is TGTGCCAGCAGCCCCGACAGGGAGGCTTCACCCCTCCACTTT.

The chain recombines TRBV19 with TRBJ2-7, with D possibly being TRBD2 (6 bases). Trimming cost V 2 bases and J 0 bases, with 8 bases left between them. This CDR3 is 14 amino acids long. CDR1 and CDR2 (germline): LNHDA, SQIVND (reference sequence). The CDR3 sequence: CASSITSSSYEQYF. The CDR3 coding sequence is TGTGCCAGTAGTATAACTAGCAGCTCCTACGAGCAGTACTTC.

The J gene is TRBJ1-5, the V gene TRBV15, with D unclear. The CDR3 consists of 13 residues. Deletions cut 4 bases from V and 7 bases from J, with 11 bases between. CDR1 and CDR2 from the germline V gene are LNHNV and YYDKDF (reference sequence). In nucleotides, the CDR3 is TGTGCCACCAGCACCCCAGGAGGACAGCCCCAGCATTTT. Its translation is CATSTPGGQPQHF.

The chain has TRBV7-3 and TRBJ1-2; the D is unclear. V was shortened by 5 bases and J by 5 bases, with 15 bases between the two germline ends. The CDR3 runs to 14 residues. The germline gives CDR1 SGHTA, CDR2 FQGTGA. CDR3 sequence reads: CASSPSPQEYGYTF. The CDR3 DNA sequence: TGTGCCAGCAGCCCCAGTCCCCAGGAATATGGCTACACCTTC.

J is TRBJ1-2 and V is TRBV2, with 7 bases identical to TRBD1. Germline CDR1 SNHLY, CDR2 FYNNEI. The CDR3 has 12 amino acids. Unmatched junction bases numbered 4, after V lost 5 bases and J lost 7 bases. In DNA form, the CDR3 reads TGTGCCAGCAGTCGACAGGGTGTTGGCTACACCTTC. It encodes CASSRQGVGYTF. The entire variable domain, with the rest obtained from reference TRBV2 and TRBJ1-2, is as follows: EPEVTQTPSHQVTQMGQEVILRCVPISNHLYFYWYRQILGQKVEFLVSFYNNEISEKSEIFDDQFSVERPDGSNFTLKIRSTKLEDSAMYFCASSRQGVGYTFGSGTRLTVV.

This clone was counted only a few times. The chain links TRBV3-1 (or the pseudogene TRBV3-2) to TRBJ2-2, with D uncertain. The CDR3 is 16 residues long. V was pared by 1 base and J by 2 bases, with 11 bases between. Germline CDR1 reads LGHDT; CDR2 reads YNNKEL (reference sequence). CDR3 region: CASSQVMRRNTGELFF. The DNA for the CDR3 is TGTGCCAGCAGCCAAGTTATGAGGCGTAACACCGGGGAGCTGTTTTTT.

This clone showed up just a few times. The chain uses TRBV3-1 (or the pseudogene TRBV3-2) and TRBJ1-6; TRBD1 is a possible D gene (6 bases). The CDR3 runs 16 residues. Trimming shortened V by 2 bases and J by 7 bases, and 15 bases separated the two germline ends. CDR1 and CDR2 from the germline V gene are LGHDT and YNNKEL (reference sequence). The CDR3 sequence: CASSQRRDIRNSPLHF. The CDR3 DNA sequence: TGTGCCAGCAGCCAACGCCGGGACATAAGGAATTCACCCCTCCACTTT.

Points on this clone: Other DNA sequences within the sample encode an identical CDR3. The chain has TRBV18 and TRBJ1-1; D is undetermined. The germline V gene encodes CDR1 KGHSH and CDR2 LQKENI. The CDR3 extends over 13 amino acids. V was pared by 3 bases and J by 0 bases, with 5 bases between. This CDR3 is CASSPDMNTEAFF. CDR3 bases: TGTGCCAGCTCACCCGACATGAACACTGAAGCTTTCTTT.

This chain joins TRBV4-1 and TRBJ1-1, with 8 nucleotides matching TRBD1. CDR3 length: 16 amino acids. Trimming took 3 bases from V and 3 from J; bases not matched to a gene: 9. CDR1 MGHRA and CDR2 YSYEKL come from the germline V gene. The CDR3: CASSQVWTGSDTEAFF. CDR3 bases: TGCGCCAGCAGCCAGGTCTGGACAGGGTCTGACACTGAAGCTTTCTTT.

This clone is a singleton in its sample. The rearrangement links TRBV7-3 to TRBJ2-2; 14 bases line up with TRBD2. The J segment lost 0 bases and the V segment lost 5 bases, leaving 5 bases of the junction unmatched. This CDR3 has 18 residues. Per germline, CDR1 SGHTA and CDR2 FQGTGA. CDR3 loop: CASSPQTSGRANTGELFF. The CDR3 nucleotides read TGTGCCAGCAGCCCTCAGACTAGCGGGAGGGCGAACACCGGGGAGCTGTTTTTT.

The V and J genes are TRBV7-9 and TRBJ1-2, with D maybe TRBD1 (5 bases). The CDR3 consists of 14 residues. The ends were cut back, 2 bases at V and 4 bases at J, with 11 bases in the middle. CDR1 is SEHNR and CDR2 is FQNEAQ in the germline V gene (reference sequence). Here the CDR3 reads CASSLSQGSYGYTF. CDR3 nucleotides: TGTGCCAGCAGCTTAAGCCAGGGTAGCTATGGCTACACCTTC.